Ten or more counts support the clone carrying this TCR beta chain. TCRdb ran MiXCR on the 5' RACE reads and lists one entry per CDR3 protein. The sample lists some 15,000 distinct CDR3 sequences; roughly 10% were seen once. This sample stems from a study of neurological immune-mediated disorders. CDR3 length: 15 residues. Trimming shortened V by 4 bases and J by 2 bases, and 13 bases separated the two germline ends. From germline, CDR1 is MNHEY and CDR2 SMNVEV (reference sequence). This clonotype originated in a woman in her thirties or forties in good health. The V and J genes are TRBV27 and TRBJ2-3, with D maybe TRBD2 (6 bases). The sample was PBMCs. The CDR3 loop is CASSSPREYTDTQYF. CDR3 coding DNA: TGTGCCAGCAGTTCCCCCCGGGAGTACACAGATACGCAGTATTTT.